This T cell receptor (beta chain) was identified during a study of identical twins. This CDR3 has 18 amino acids. With 2 bases removed from V and 2 bases from J, the gap between germline ends came to 22 bases. Per germline, CDR1 SNHLY and CDR2 FYNNEI. MiXCR, run by TCRdb on the 5' RACE reads, gives a single entry per CDR3 protein. Here the sample spans 550,000 to 700,000 distinct CDR3 sequences, around 9.6% being singletons. This clonotype was seen a handful of times. These data were likewise used in another study, on yellow fever vaccine responses in identical twins.

Sequencing was performed on PBMCs. J is TRBJ2-7 and V is TRBV2, with a tentative D call TRBD2 (6 bases). The sequence came from a woman aged 18-29 years in good health. In nucleotides, the CDR3 is TGTGCCAGCAGTGAAATTGGCCTCGGGACTCTTAAAACCTACGAGCAGTACTTC. Translation gives CASSEIGLGTLKTYEQYF.